The source of this TCR beta chain is a study of identical twins. This clonotype has more than one count but fewer than ten. Its matching antigen is unknown. Trimming removed 11 bases from V and 5 bases from J, with 16 bases in between. This CDR3 region has 12 residues. Germline CDR1 and CDR2: MNHNY and SVGAGI (reference sequence). Study results and limitations: Monozygotic twins shared more out-of-frame TCR alpha than recombination models predicted. In drawing conclusions, the study used cross-sectional statistical analysis and did not follow the same donors. Whereas memory repertoires showed no such difference, abundant cord blood beta clonotypes carried fewer insertions.

Unique molecular identifiers were in the cDNA, with template-switch universal primer binding. Each CDR3 protein is one row after TCRdb ran MiXCR on the 5' RACE reads. The table includes hundreds of thousands of distinct CDR3 sequences, around 9.7% detected once. This sample also appeared in a second study, on yellow fever vaccine responses in identical twins.

The sequence came from a woman in her late teens or twenties in good health. What was sequenced was CD8+ T cells sorted from blood. The chain combines TRBV6-6 with TRBJ2-7; D is unclear. The CDR3 region is CASQWGSDEQYF. CDR3 DNA: TGTGCCTCGCAATGGGGATCCGACGAGCAGTACTTC.